This T cell receptor beta chain came from a study of response to subunit inactivated influenza vaccine. Regarding the study as a whole: It was suggested by the authors that few new T cells are recruited by each seasonal influenza vaccination.

The sample holds a few counts of this clonotype. What it binds is not known. TCRdb independently ran MiXCR on the RT-PCR reads; one entry per CDR3 protein. The profile shows 150,000 or so distinct CDR3 sequences, about 11% of them singletons. Specimen: CD8+ T cells sorted from PBMCs, collected less than 30 months after vaccination. The receptor was isolated from a man between 50 and 70 years old who received an inactivated influenza vaccine.

Here the CDR3 DNA reads TGCGCCAGCAGCCAAGGTTGGCCGGGACTAGCGGGCTACGAGCAGTACTTC. It codes for CASSQGWPGLAGYEQYF. V gene TRBV4-1 combines with J gene TRBJ2-7; 12 bases fit TRBD2. With 1 base clipped from V and 3 bases from J, the junction kept 7 bases outside the gene matches. CDR1 and CDR2 (germline): MGHRA, YSYEKL. This CDR3 is built from 17 residues.